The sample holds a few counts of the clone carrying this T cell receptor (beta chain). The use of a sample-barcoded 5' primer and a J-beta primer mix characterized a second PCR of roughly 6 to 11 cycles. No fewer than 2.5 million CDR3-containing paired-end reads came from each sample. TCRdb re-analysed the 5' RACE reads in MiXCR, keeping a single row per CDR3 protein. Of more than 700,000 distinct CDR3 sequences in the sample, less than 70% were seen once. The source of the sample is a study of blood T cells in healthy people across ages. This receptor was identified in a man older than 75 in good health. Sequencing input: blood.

In nucleotides, the CDR3 is TGCAGTGCTAGAGGTGGGAGGCCCTACGAGCAGTACTTC. Its protein product is CSARGGRPYEQYF. The chain recombines TRBV20-1 with TRBJ2-7; D is possibly TRBD2 (6 bases). Germline V gives CDR1 DFQATT, CDR2 SNEGSKA (reference sequence). CDR3 length equals 13 residues. V gave up 1 base and J gave up 2 bases, with 9 bases separating them.